This entry lists 32 T cell receptor beta chains sequenced from one sample in a study of CD8+CD57+ T cells in acquired aplastic anemia (dated by TCRdb to the late 2010s). Sequencing took place on an Illumina HiSeq 2000. Profiling of TCR beta VDJ combinations and CDR3 sequences used genomic DNA as the template. The public reads were reanalyzed by TCRdb: fastp trimming at Q25, MiXCR alignment, in-frame beta chains only. Each entry merges the rows of one CDR3 protein and shows their most common DNA and genes. The sample includes 150,000 to 200,000 distinct CDR3 sequences, with just under 45% observed a single time. The leading ten clones occupy 1.1% of the sample. Sequencing was done on a sample of sorted CD4+, CD8+, or CD8+CD57+ T cells (not recorded which) from PBMCs. The receptors were gathered from a human donor in good health.

This clonotype occurred once. The chain couples TRBV24-1 to TRBJ2-1; 8 bases fit TRBD1. There are 15 residues in the CDR3. Per germline, CDR1 KGHDR and CDR2 SFDVKD. Losses at the gene ends were 4 bases for V and 5 bases for J; bases not matched to a gene: 6. CDR3 DNA: TGTGCCACCAGTGACTCCGGACAGGGTAACAATGAGCAGTTCTTC. Translation: CATSDSGQGNNEQFF.

This chain uses TRBV30 with TRBJ1-4; 10 bases match TRBD1. V lost 8 bases to trimming and J lost 8 bases; unmatched junction nucleotides: 8. The CDR3 has 13 residues. Looked up from germline, CDR1 is GTSNPN and CDR2 is SVGIG (reference sequence). CDR3 region: CARGGTGAEKLFF. DNA for the CDR3: TGTGCCCGGGGGGGGACAGGGGCCGAAAAACTGTTTTTT. Based on the CDR3 plus reference TRBV30 and TRBJ1-4, the full variable domain is SQTIHQWPATLVQPVGSPLSLECTVEGTSNPNLYWYRQAAGRGLQLLFYSVGIGQISSEVPQNLSASRPQDRQFILSSKKLLLSDSGFYLCARGGTGAEKLFFGSGTQLSVL.

This clonotype was counted at least ten times. The V gene is TRBV20-1, the J gene TRBJ2-1, with D possibly TRBD2 on 6 matching bases. Germline V CDR1 and CDR2: DFQATT, SNEGSKA (reference sequence). V lost 5 bases to trimming and J lost 1 base, with 15 bases between them. The CDR3 covers 15 residues. The CDR3 is CSAPPGGYSYNEQFF. The CDR3 DNA is TGCAGTGCTCCCCCCGGGGGTTATTCCTACAATGAGCAGTTCTTC.

The chain is built from TRBV24-1 and TRBJ2-2, with TRBD1 matching over 7 bases. V shed 7 bases and J 3 bases; nucleotides not matched to a gene: 4. Germline lookup yields CDR1 KGHDR and CDR2 SFDVKD. The CDR3 length is 14 residues. The CDR3 sequence is CATRGTVDTGELFF. Written as DNA, the CDR3 is TGTGCCACCAGGGGGACAGTCGACACCGGGGAGCTGTTTTTT.

The chain combines TRBV9 with TRBJ2-7; 9 bases are shared with TRBD1. V lost 0 bases and J lost 2; bases outside the gene matches: 6. The CDR3 totals 16 residues. The germline V gene has CDR1 SGDLS and CDR2 YYNGEE. In DNA form, the CDR3 reads TGTGCCAGCAGCGTAGCTACCGGGACAGGGCCCTACGAGCAGTACTTC. Encoded protein: CASSVATGTGPYEQYF.

This rearrangement joins TRBV15 to TRBJ2-5; D is ambiguous. V lost 0 bases, J lost 4 bases, and 12 bases lay in between. Germline CDR1 is LNHNV and CDR2 is YYDKDF (reference sequence). This CDR3 comprises 15 residues. Written as DNA, the CDR3 is TGTGCCACCAGCAGAGATACCCGGGCGAGAGAGACCCAGTACTTC. Amino acids: CATSRDTRARETQYF.

The rearrangement uses TRBV20-1 and TRBJ2-1; D possibly corresponds to TRBD2 (6 bases). Germline CDR1 reads DFQATT; CDR2 reads SNEGSKA (reference sequence). The V end was cut by 5 bases, the J end by 0 bases, with 29 bases between. This CDR3 contains 20 residues. As DNA, the CDR3 is TGCAGTGCTCAAGGAGGGATCGGTAGCGCCATATCGAGCTCCTACAATGAGCAGTTCTTC. As protein: CSAQGGIGSAISSSYNEQFF.

Concerning this clonotype itself: This may come from a read error, since a much larger clone is one base off. The rearrangement joins TRBV9 to TRBJ1-4, with D unclear. Germline V gene sequence: CDR1 SGDLS, CDR2 YYNGEE. The CDR3 is 13 residues long. Trimming pared 4 bases from V and 5 bases from J, leaving 9 bases between. The CDR3 DNA is TGTGCCAGCAGCTCCAGGACGAATGAAAAACTGTTTTTT. It is translated as CASSSRTNEKLFF.

This clonotype showed up many times. This chain joins TRBV29-1 and TRBJ1-3; D may be TRBD1 (6 bases). Germline-derived CDR1 and CDR2 are SQVTM and ANQGSEA. This CDR3 has 14 amino acids. V was trimmed by 1 base and J by 3 bases, leaving 10 bases between them. CDR3 sequence reads: CSVEGDIFGNTIYF. The CDR3 DNA reads TGCAGCGTTGAAGGGGACATCTTTGGAAACACCATATATTTT.

For the CDR3, the DNA is TGCGCCAGCAGTGTCAAGCGGGCGGGCCCCAATGAGCAGTTCTTC. Translation: CASSVKRAGPNEQFF. The gene calls are TRBV10-2 and TRBJ2-1, with a tentative D call TRBD2 (6 bases). This CDR3 spans 15 amino acids. V lost 4 bases, J lost 6 bases, and 16 bases lay in between. The germline V gene has CDR1 WSHSY and CDR2 SAAADI.

The sample holds many counts of this clonotype. V usage is TRBV10-3 and J usage is TRBJ2-7; D is possibly TRBD1 or TRBD2 (5 bases each). Germline V gene sequence: CDR1 ENHRY, CDR2 SYGVKD. This CDR3 spans 13 amino acids. Trimming cost V 8 bases and J 4 bases, with 15 bases left between them. The CDR3 protein is CAIGDPLEYEQYF. DNA of the CDR3: TGTGCCATCGGGGACCCTCTAGAATACGAGCAGTACTTC.

In regard to this clonotype: A much larger clone is a single base away; this may be a read error. The chain joins TRBV20-1 to TRBJ2-1, with D perhaps TRBD2 (6 bases). The CDR3 totals 18 residues. The germline V and J ends were trimmed by 5 bases and 3 bases, with 26 bases remaining between them. Germline values: CDR1 DFQATT, CDR2 SNEGSKA (reference sequence). CDR3 protein: CSAPPLRSNGSFYNEQFF. The CDR3 region has the DNA TGCAGTGCTCCCCCTTTAAGGTCTAACGGGAGTTTCTACAATGAGCAGTTCTTC.

This chain uses TRBV11-1 with TRBJ2-7; possible D gene TRBD1, 6 bases. Germline assignment: CDR1 SGHAT and CDR2 FQDESV (reference sequence). The CDR3 has 16 amino acids. The ends were cut back, 3 bases at V and 2 bases at J, with 17 bases in the middle. The CDR3 is CASSFSFGTHAYEQYF. CDR3 in DNA: TGTGCCAGCAGCTTTAGCTTCGGGACACACGCCTACGAGCAGTACTTC.

The genes are TRBV6-2 or TRBV6-3 and TRBJ2-7; 8 nucleotides match TRBD1. The germline V gene has CDR1 MNHEY and CDR2 SVGEGT. The junction had 11 bases not matched to a gene; V was cut back by 2 bases and J by 2 bases. This CDR3 contains 17 residues. The CDR3 reads CASSYRSATGGTYEQYF. In DNA, the CDR3 is TGTGCCAGCAGTTACCGCTCGGCTACAGGGGGGACCTACGAGCAGTACTTC.

The J gene is TRBJ1-2, the V gene TRBV29-1; D call uncertain. Germline V lookup: CDR1 SQVTM, CDR2 ANQGSEA. The V end was cut by 4 bases, the J end by 7 bases, with 13 bases between. CDR3 length: 12 residues. The CDR3 DNA is TGCAGCGTTGGTCAGCCTCCAGGTGGCTACACCTTC. Encoded protein: CSVGQPPGGYTF. The entire variable domain, with the rest obtained from reference TRBV29-1 and TRBJ1-2, is as follows: SAVISQKPSRDICQRGTSLTIQCQVDSQVTMMFWYRQQPGQSLTLIATANQGSEATYESGFVIDKFPISRPNLTFSTLTVSNMSPEDSSIYLCSVGQPPGGYTFGSGTRLTVV.

This chain links TRBV28 with TRBJ2-7, with TRBD1 matching 9 bases. This CDR3 spans 15 amino acids. The V segment lost 10 bases and the J segment 5 bases; nucleotides outside the gene matches: 15. Per germline, CDR1 MDHEN and CDR2 SYDVKM. The CDR3 loop reads CATFSKGTGRNEQYF. The CDR3 region has the DNA TGTGCCACCTTCTCGAAGGGGACAGGGAGGAACGAGCAGTACTTC.

This clonotype has a handful of counts. The rearrangement uses TRBV20-1 and TRBJ2-7, with a weak D call TRBD1 (6 bases). Germline lookup yields CDR1 DFQATT and CDR2 SNEGSKA (reference sequence). V lost 5 bases and J 4 bases, leaving 9 bases between the germline ends. This CDR3 is built from 11 residues. The DNA for the CDR3 is TGCAGTGCTGTACAGGGTTACGAGCAGTACTTC. It is translated as CSAVQGYEQYF.

This sequence joins TRBV12-5 and TRBJ2-5; D may be TRBD1 (6 bases). Germline loops: CDR1 LGHNT, CDR2 FRNRAP. The V gene lost 3 bases and the J gene lost 1 base, with 9 bases spanning the gap. The length of the CDR3 is 14 residues. The CDR3 DNA sequence: TGTGCTAGTGGTTTTTCGGACAGCCAAGAGACCCAGTACTTC. It translates to CASGFSDSQETQYF.

The genes are TRBV20-1 and TRBJ1-2; D not certain. Germline V gene lookup returns CDR1 DFQATT and CDR2 SNEGSKA (reference sequence). The CDR3 covers 12 residues. Trimming took 5 bases from V and 6 from J, leaving 13 bases between them. The CDR3 sequence: CSAPDRIHGYTF. CDR3 in DNA: TGCAGTGCTCCAGATCGAATACATGGCTACACCTTC.

On this clonotype: Since a much larger clone is just one base distant, this may be a read error. This chain links TRBV2 with TRBJ1-6; D gene ambiguous. CDR1 is SNHLY and CDR2 is FYNNEI in the germline V gene. The CDR3 has 15 amino acids. CDR3 residues: CASSTVFSYNPPLHF. CDR3 nucleotides: TGTGCCAGCAGCACTGTTTTCTCCTATAATCCACCCCTCCACTTT.

The V call is TRBV20-1, the J call TRBJ2-1; D possibly uses TRBD1 or TRBD2 (6 bases each). This CDR3 is 14 amino acids long. Germline CDR1 reads DFQATT; CDR2 reads SNEGSKA (reference sequence). V gave up 0 bases and J gave up 6 bases, with 12 bases separating them. The CDR3 sequence: CSAREGGGFNEQFF. The CDR3 nucleotides read TGCAGTGCTAGAGAGGGGGGCGGCTTCAATGAGCAGTTCTTC.

To note about this clonotype: Germline and junction disagree at one end, which may indicate a read error. This chain uses TRBV7-9 with TRBJ1-1; D is possibly TRBD1 (5 bases). CDR3 length equals 13 residues. Looked up from germline, CDR1 is SEHNR and CDR2 is FQNEAQ (reference sequence). CDR3 nucleotides: TGTGCCAGCAGCCTAGCGGGGGTCGCTGAAGCTTTCTTT. It encodes CASSLAGVAEAFF.

The chain has TRBV4-2 and TRBJ2-5; 7 bases line up with TRBD2. Germline lookup yields CDR1 LGHNA and CDR2 YNFKEQ. The CDR3 consists of 15 residues. Trimming removed 0 bases from V and 5 bases from J; junction bases left unmatched: 6. The CDR3 bases are TGTGCCAGCAGCCAAGAATCGGGGGGTGGGGAGACCCAGTACTTC. Amino acid sequence: CASSQESGGGETQYF.

This clonotype was observed a handful of times. The chain is built from TRBV6-5 and TRBJ2-3, with 8 bases identical to TRBD2. CDR3 length: 17 amino acids. Germline loops: CDR1 MNHEY, CDR2 SVGAGI. Trimming took 2 bases from V and 2 from J; bases not matched to a gene: 9. CDR3 nucleotide sequence: TGTGCCAGCAGTTACCTTACATTAGCGGGATTCACAGATACGCAGTATTTT. Translating gives CASSYLTLAGFTDTQYF.

The table lists this clonotype with many counts. The rearrangement joins TRBV7-2 to TRBJ2-1, with 11 bases fitting TRBD1. The CDR3 extends over 16 amino acids. V trimming: 2 bases; J trimming: 9 bases; junction bases outside the gene matches: 9. Germline values: CDR1 SGHTA, CDR2 FQGNSA. CDR3 region: CASSLLTRTGGVEQFF. Here the CDR3 DNA reads TGTGCCAGCAGCTTATTAACCCGGACAGGGGGCGTTGAGCAGTTCTTC.

The V call is TRBV5-5, the J call TRBJ1-1, with 7 bases that match TRBD1. Unmatched junction bases numbered 3, after V lost 3 bases and J lost 1 base. Germline CDR1 SGHKS, CDR2 YYEKEE (reference sequence). The CDR3 is 14 amino acids. The DNA of the CDR3 is TGTGCCAGCAGCTGGGACAGCCAGAACACTGAAGCTTTCTTT. Its protein product is CASSWDSQNTEAFF.

A single count supports this clonotype. The chain links TRBV7-2 to TRBJ2-5; tentatively, D is TRBD2 (7 bases). There are 16 residues in the CDR3. The ends were cut back, 1 base at V and 2 bases at J, with 14 bases in the middle. Per germline, CDR1 SGHTA and CDR2 FQGNSA. The CDR3: CASSLVGGGTQETQYF. DNA for the CDR3: TGTGCCAGCAGCTTAGTTGGGGGGGGCACGCAAGAGACCCAGTACTTC.

CDR3 amino acids: CASSQDQGVSEAFF. CDR3 coding DNA: TGTGCCAGCAGCCAAGATCAGGGGGTATCTGAAGCTTTCTTT. The chain links TRBV3-1 to TRBJ1-1; 7 bases agree with TRBD1. The J segment lost 6 bases and the V segment lost 0 bases, leaving 4 bases of the junction unmatched. The germline V gene encodes CDR1 LGHDT and CDR2 YNNKEL (reference sequence). CDR3 length equals 14 residues.

V is TRBV2 and J is TRBJ2-5, with D perhaps matching TRBD1 (6 bases). V lost 6 bases and J 3 bases, leaving 11 bases between the germline ends. This CDR3 is built from 13 residues. From germline, CDR1 is SNHLY and CDR2 FYNNEI. In DNA, the CDR3 is TGTGCCAGCAGCGGACAGCGAGAAGAGACCCAGTACTTC. Translated: CASSGQREETQYF.

As to this clonotype: Its ends do not fully match the called genes, so a read error is possible. The chain employs TRBV7-2 and TRBJ1-3, with 7 bases identical to TRBD1. CDR1 is SGHTA, CDR2 FQGNSA, per germline. The CDR3 extends over 14 amino acids. The CDR3, as DNA: TGTGCCAGCAGCTCTGGACAGGCTGGAGACACCATATATTTT. Translation gives CASSSGQAGDTIYF.

This chain connects TRBV30 to TRBJ1-1; no definite D call. The CDR3 is 13 residues long. Germline CDR1 GTSNPN, CDR2 SVGIG (reference sequence). Between the trimmed V and J ends, which lost 0 bases and 10 bases, there was a span of 15 bases. CDR3 loop: CAWSVGDLPGAFF. The CDR3 bases are TGTGCCTGGAGTGTAGGCGACCTCCCGGGAGCTTTCTTT.

This chain uses TRBV25-1 with TRBJ2-7; 11 bases align to TRBD1. Trimming cost V 7 bases and J 4 bases; bases outside gene matches: 9. CDR3 length: 15 amino acids. Germline lookup yields CDR1 MGHDK and CDR2 SYGVNS. The DNA of the CDR3 is TGTGCCAGCAATCGAGGGGGACAGGGGGGGTACGAGCAGTACTTC. Translated, it gives CASNRGGQGGYEQYF.